This T cell receptor (beta chain) was recovered during a study of blood T cell repertoires in COVID-19 (dated by TCRdb to 2019 to 2021). The study in broad terms: Samples covering the acute and convalescent phases of COVID-19 were provided by collaborators in the United States, Italy and Spain. The prospective study material was composed of cDNA or gDNA derived from T cells, B-cell-depleted T cells, or PBMCs. Subjects who had been exposed to COVID-19, were actively infected with it, or had recovered from it provided the deeply sampled blood TCRbeta repertoires that made up the dataset. The repertoires were released in a freely available public database intended as a resource for research on the immune response to SARS-CoV-2. Samples were obtained from the ongoing ImmuneRACE study (first 160 participants) and from about 1,300 subjects provided by 6 global collaborators. Nearly every sample came with metadata listing a de-identified subject ID, COVID-19 status, age in years and sex. HLA class I and class II types, where available, came from metadata supplied by the sample provider rather than from assay-based typing. The full study reports these points: Clinical and demographic metadata were provided uncurated, with the amount varying by source and participant.

The immunoSEQ Assay, a bias-controlled multiplex PCR, was used to amplify TCRbeta CDR3 regions from genomic DNA. The original methods were these. The number of nucleated cells in each sample was estimated by amplification of reference gene primers within the assay. Sequence reads were collapsed and filtered to measure the absolute abundance of every unique TCRbeta CDR3 rearrangement. For each sample, productive Simpson clonality was calculated by taking the square root of Simpson's diversity index across productive rearrangements. TCRdb re-hosts the immuneACCESS table, in-frame sequences only. Its copies lack some clones; in the studies checked, an unresolved V gene accounts for under half of them, and the cause for the rest is not known. V and J calls and clone size come straight from that table; D and trimming were deduced from the DNA. Present in this sample are about 72,000 clones, more than 75% of which were seen just once. The ten largest account for about 11% of the sample.

The collaborating institutions used their own protocols to collect whole blood in K2EDTA tubes. For TCRbeta analysis, collaborators shipped samples in one of three forms: frozen whole blood, isolated PBMCs, or DNA extracted from either of those sample types. Comments on this clone: Its cognate antigen has yet to be identified. It has no much larger one-base neighbor in the sample; base qualities were not kept.

Including cysteine and phenylalanine, the CDR3 has 17 amino acids. The sequence is cut down to CDR3 DNA, 51 bases in frame from base 1. CDR1 and CDR2 were assigned from the germline V gene as SGHDT and YYEEEE. Trimming costs V 0 bases and J 4 bases, and their ends lie 19 bases apart. Here the chain combines TRBV5-6 and TRBJ2-5, with no confidently assigned D gene. Sequenced material: peripheral blood. The receptor comes from a man between 65 and 85 years old with active or convalescent COVID-19. In nucleotide form, the sequence is TGTGCCAGCAGCTTGGGTTCGGCTAGTGCAAGTAGAGAGACCCAGTACTTC. Translation gives CASSLGSASASRETQYF.